This record looks at one T cell receptor beta chain sequence and its context. In germline, CDR1 is SNHLY, CDR2 FYNNEI. The V segment lost 7 bases and the J segment 2 bases; nucleotides outside the gene matches: 6. The CDR3 has 14 residues. This sample was included in a study of blood T cell repertoires in COVID-19. Authors' methods: Amplification of reference gene primers provided the estimated nucleated cell counts. The repertoire was sequenced with immunoSEQ multiplex PCR; TCRdb's copy has only in-frame clones and lacks some. That table supplies the V and J calls and clone size; D and trimming were determined from the DNA. Of roughly 250,000 clones detected, 80% to 90% appear once; the ten largest clones hold around 4.5%. Assignment of participants to cohorts was predicated upon participant-reported clinical history.

The specimen was PBMCs or T cells enriched from blood (not recorded which). The clonotype was recovered from a woman aged 25 to 39 who had recovered from COVID-19. This rearrangement joins TRBV2 to TRBJ2-3; the match to TRBD2 covers 7 bases. Here the CDR3 DNA reads TGTGCCAGCAATTTAGCGGGCCCCACAGATACGCAGTATTTT. It is translated as CASNLAGPTDTQYF.